This T cell receptor (beta chain) was sequenced in a study of regulatory T cells in long-lasting Graves disease. Specified time point: persistent/refractory GD, antithyroid drugs over 5 years with positive TRAb. PBMCs were the source of the RNA used for TCR sequencing. One endocrinology department in Xi'an, China, was where patients came from. Regarding the study as a whole: Between persistent patients, roughly 2,600 public clonotypes were shared, exceeding the approximately 940 shared between new patients. Only peripheral blood was studied, not thyroid tissue.

Arm-PCR of CDR3 regions and iRepertoire HTBI primers were the basis on which TCR beta libraries were built. TCRdb analysed the multiplex PCR reads with MiXCR anew, one entry per CDR3 protein. The sample lists some 370,000 distinct CDR3 sequences; about 20% were seen once. The CDR3 has 19 residues. Germline trimming cut 7 bases from V and 4 bases from J; bases unmatched to any gene: 12. The germline gives CDR1 MDHEN, CDR2 SYDVKM. Worth noting for this clonotype: What it recognizes is unknown.

Source: peripheral blood mononuclear cells (PBMCs), taken when the disease was refractory, from a patient treated with antithyroid drugs. The chain has TRBV28 and TRBJ2-2, with TRBD2 identical over 16 bases. The source of this sequence is a female donor with Graves disease. The CDR3 reads CASIETQGLAGGPTGELFF. The CDR3 coding sequence is TGTGCCAGCATTGAGACCCAGGGACTAGCGGGAGGGCCCACCGGGGAGCTGTTTTTT.